One and the same sample provided the 24 T cell receptor beta chains below, sequenced in a study of CD8+ T cells in alopecia areata. Reverse transcription of extracted RNA yielded cDNA, which provided the sequencing template. Assay used: immunoSEQ multiplex PCR; TCRdb lists only in-frame clones, some missing. The sample includes around 150,000 clones, 50% to 65% of them seen just once. Sequencing input: CD4+ T cells sorted from blood. Receptors were obtained from a human donor in good health.

The chain employs TRBV6-5 and TRBJ1-1, with D unresolved. The V end was cut by 0 bases, the J end by 5 bases, with 7 bases between. The germline CDR1 and CDR2 sequences are MNHEY and SVGAGI. This CDR3 is 13 amino acids long. CDR3 in DNA: TGTGCCAGCAGTTACTCAGGGAGTACTGAAGCTTTCTTT. Amino acids: CASSYSGSTEAFF.

The J gene is TRBJ2-7, the V gene TRBV28; either TRBD1 or TRBD2 may supply D (5 bases each). Germline CDR1 reads MDHEN; CDR2 reads SYDVKM. The CDR3 extends over 15 amino acids. V shed 5 bases and J shed 6 bases, with 20 bases lying between them. The CDR3 DNA reads TGTGCCAGCAGTCTACCTGGGGGTATTAAGGGCGAGCAGTACTTC. Translation gives CASSLPGGIKGEQYF.

J is TRBJ2-7 and V is TRBV10-3, with TRBD1 matching over 9 bases. This CDR3 has 12 amino acids. V lost 10 bases, J lost 4 bases, and 5 bases stayed unmatched. Germline V gene data show CDR1 as ENHRY and CDR2 as SYGVKD. The CDR3 region has the DNA TGTGCCACCAGGACAGGGGCGTACGAGCAGTACTTC. Amino acids: CATRTGAYEQYF.

This rearrangement joins TRBV5-1 to TRBJ2-1; TRBD1 agrees at 7 bases. This CDR3 is built from 13 residues. Germline CDR1 reads SGHRS; CDR2 reads YFSETQ. V dropped 3 bases and J dropped 8; count of bases not matched to a gene: 5. This CDR3 is CASSYTGVDEQFF. The CDR3 coding sequence is TGCGCCAGCAGCTACACAGGGGTCGATGAGCAGTTCTTC.

This clone showed up just once. The V gene is TRBV7-9, the J gene TRBJ2-7; 8 nucleotides agree with TRBD2. Germline V CDR1 and CDR2: SEHNR, FQNEAQ (reference sequence). Trimming took 2 bases from V and 4 from J; bases not matched to a gene: 4. This CDR3 contains 14 residues. The DNA for the CDR3 is TGTGCCAGCAGCTTACGTAGCGGGAAATACGAGCAGTACTTC. This translates into CASSLRSGKYEQYF.

This clone appeared a few times. V usage is TRBV7-2 and J usage is TRBJ2-7; 8 nucleotides agree with TRBD2. The CDR3 sequence is 17 residues long. Germline loops: CDR1 SGHTA, CDR2 FQGNSA. V was pared by 2 bases and J by 7 bases, with 16 bases of the junction left unmatched. The CDR3 region has the DNA TGTGCCAGCAGCTTAAAGGGCCTAGGCGGGAGGTCGGGAGAGCAGTACTTC. Translation gives CASSLKGLGGRSGEQYF. The whole variable domain, filled in from reference TRBV7-2 and TRBJ2-7, reads GAGVSQSPSNKVTEKGKDVELRCDPISGHTALYWYRQSLGQGLEFLIYFQGNSAPDKSGLPSDRFSAERTGGSVSTLTIQRTQQEDSAVYLCASSLKGLGGRSGEQYFGPGTRLTVT.

The chain is built from TRBV7-3 and TRBJ2-3; weak D call: TRBD1 (6 bases). V was trimmed by 5 bases and J by 0 bases, leaving 9 bases between them. Germline-derived CDR1 and CDR2 are SGHTA and FQGTGA. The CDR3 has 14 residues. This CDR3 is CASSRGGSTDTQYF. CDR3 nucleotide sequence: TGTGCCAGCAGCCGAGGGGGTAGCACAGATACGCAGTATTTT. Using reference TRBV7-3 and TRBJ2-3 for the parts outside the CDR3, the full variable domain is GAGVSQTPSNKVTEKGKYVELRCDPISGHTALYWYRQSLGQGPEFLIYFQGTGAADDSGLPNDRFFAVRPEGSVSTLKIQRTERGDSAVYLCASSRGGSTDTQYFGPGTRLTVL.

On this clone: Different DNA sequences within this sample yield the same CDR3. The chain carries TRBV30 and TRBJ1-3; D unresolved. Germline lookup yields CDR1 GTSNPN and CDR2 SVGIG (reference sequence). The CDR3 extends over 11 amino acids. Trimming took off 5 bases at V and 4 bases at J, with 6 bases between the two ends. The CDR3 sequence is CAWSRGNTIYF. CDR3 coding DNA: TGTGCCTGGTCCAGGGGAAACACCATATATTTT.

The chain uses TRBV14 and TRBJ2-2; 8 bases are shared with TRBD2. J was trimmed by 4 bases and V by 9 bases; bases with no gene match: 7. The CDR3 covers 14 residues. The germline gives CDR1 SGHDN, CDR2 FVKESK. The CDR3 region is CASKIAGSTGELFF. CDR3 bases: TGTGCCAGTAAGATAGCGGGGAGCACCGGGGAGCTGTTTTTT.

This clone has a handful of counts. This chain links TRBV2 with TRBJ1-5, with a weak D call TRBD1 (5 bases). V was clipped by 2 bases and J by 0 bases, with 8 bases between them. Germline V gene sequence: CDR1 SNHLY, CDR2 FYNNEI. The CDR3 has 15 amino acids. The CDR3 DNA is TGTGCCAGCAGTGAATACGGGGGTAGCAATCAGCCCCAGCATTTT. The encoded protein is CASSEYGGSNQPQHF. Based on the CDR3 plus reference TRBV2 and TRBJ1-5, the full variable domain is EPEVTQTPSHQVTQMGQEVILRCVPISNHLYFYWYRQILGQKVEFLVSFYNNEISEKSEIFDDQFSVERPDGSNFTLKIRSTKLEDSAMYFCASSEYGGSNQPQHFGDGTRLSIL.

The J gene is TRBJ2-6, the V gene TRBV28; TRBD1 might be the D (6 bases). CDR1 and CDR2 (germline): MDHEN, SYDVKM. The ends were cut back, 6 bases at V and 0 bases at J, with 15 bases in the middle. The CDR3 totals 17 residues. The CDR3 region is CASRGIRGSSGANVLTF. The CDR3 nucleotides read TGTGCCAGCAGGGGGATCAGGGGTAGCTCTGGGGCCAACGTCCTGACTTTC.

A few counts support this clone. The CDR3 is CSVAFTDTQYF. The DNA of the CDR3 is TGCAGCGTTGCCTTCACAGATACGCAGTATTTT. The chain carries TRBV29-1 and TRBJ2-3, with no clear D. The germline V gene has CDR1 SQVTM and CDR2 ANQGSEA. Trimming removed 4 bases at V and 2 bases at J, with 4 bases between. The CDR3 length is 11 residues.

This chain joins TRBV4-1 and TRBJ2-5, with D tentatively TRBD2 (6 bases). Per the germline V gene, CDR1 is MGHRA and CDR2 is YSYEKL. Between the trimmed V and J ends, which lost 5 bases and 3 bases, there was a span of 10 bases. The CDR3 length is 13 residues. The CDR3 loop reads CASSTGVEETQYF. For the CDR3, the DNA is TGCGCCAGCAGCACGGGAGTTGAAGAGACCCAGTACTTC.

V gene TRBV19 combines with J gene TRBJ2-5; no reliable D call. CDR1 is LNHDA, CDR2 SQIVND, per germline (reference sequence). The ends were cut back, 4 bases at V and 3 bases at J, with 12 bases in the middle. The CDR3 is made up of 14 amino acids. The CDR3 sequence is CASSKHRVEETQYF. The CDR3 bases are TGTGCCAGTAGTAAGCACAGAGTCGAAGAGACCCAGTACTTC.

As DNA, the CDR3 is TGTGCCAGCAGCTTCGTCCGGCAGGGGAGCTCCTACGAGCAGTACTTC. Translating gives CASSFVRQGSSYEQYF. The chain combines TRBV11-2 with TRBJ2-7; a possible D gene is TRBD1 (6 bases). Germline CDR1 and CDR2: SGHAT and FQNNGV. This CDR3 spans 16 amino acids. V lost 3 bases and J lost 0, with 15 bases in between.

V and J are TRBV15 and TRBJ2-7; 10 bases are a match to TRBD2. CDR1 and CDR2 (germline): LNHNV, YYDKDF (reference sequence). The CDR3 totals 15 residues. Losses at the gene ends were 2 bases for V and 5 bases for J; bases not matched to a gene: 6. The CDR3 DNA reads TGTGCCACCAGCAGAAAAAGCGGGAGGGCCCACGAGCAGTACTTC. This encodes CATSRKSGRAHEQYF.

This clone has a handful of counts. The genes are TRBV28 and TRBJ2-4; either TRBD1 or TRBD2 may fit D (5 bases each). Looked up from germline, CDR1 is MDHEN and CDR2 is SYDVKM. The CDR3 runs to 15 residues. The V end was cut by 3 bases, the J end by 3 bases, with 12 bases between. CDR3 nucleotide sequence: TGTGCCAGCAGTTTCTCAGGGACGGGCAAAAACATTCAGTACTTC. This codes for CASSFSGTGKNIQYF.

The chain carries TRBV4-1 and TRBJ2-7; 11 nucleotides agree with TRBD1. CDR3 length: 14 amino acids. Per the germline V gene, CDR1 is MGHRA and CDR2 is YSYEKL. The junction had 4 bases not matched to a gene; V was cut back by 3 bases and J by 6 bases. CDR3 sequence (DNA): TGCGCCAGCAGCCACCGGGACAGGGGGTTCGAGCAGTACTTC. Translating it yields CASSHRDRGFEQYF.

The genes are TRBV29-1 and TRBJ1-1; 7 positions agree with TRBD1. Germline V CDR1 and CDR2: SQVTM, ANQGSEA. CDR3 length: 12 residues. The ends lost 6 bases at V and 1 base at J; junction bases unmatched: 2. CDR3 sequence: CSVTGKNTEAFF. CDR3 coding DNA: TGCAGCGTGACAGGGAAGAACACTGAAGCTTTCTTT.

The rearrangement links TRBV4-1 to TRBJ2-3; D possibly uses TRBD1 or TRBD2 (5 bases each). The CDR3 has 16 amino acids. Trimming shortened V by 2 bases and J by 8 bases, and 20 bases separated the two germline ends. CDR1 MGHRA and CDR2 YSYEKL come from the germline V gene. The CDR3 bases are TGCGCCAGCAGCCAAACCAGAGGGACCCAAGGCAGTACGCAGTATTTT. Translated, it gives CASSQTRGTQGSTQYF.

CDR3 in amino acids: CSVPRDGPTGELFF. CDR3 in DNA: TGCAGCGTCCCGAGGGACGGGCCCACCGGGGAGCTGTTTTTT. This chain uses TRBV29-1 with TRBJ2-2, with D perhaps TRBD1 or TRBD2 (5 bases each). Germline V gene lookup returns CDR1 SQVTM and CDR2 ANQGSEA. V lost 6 bases, J lost 4 bases, and 15 bases lay in between. The CDR3 spans 14 residues.

V and J are TRBV23-1 and TRBJ2-3; 8 nucleotides line up with TRBD1. TRBV23-1 is flagged as an ORF with uncertain function. The ends lost 6 bases at V and 1 base at J; junction bases unmatched: 0. This CDR3 has 13 amino acids. CDR3 sequence reads: CASRDRGTDTQYF. CDR3 nucleotides: TGCGCCAGCAGGGACAGGGGCACAGATACGCAGTATTTT.

This clone was observed once. V usage is TRBV4-1 and J usage is TRBJ2-7, with D perhaps matching TRBD1 (6 bases). The CDR3 is made up of 13 amino acids. Trimming pared 3 bases from V and 6 bases from J, leaving 12 bases between. Looked up from germline, CDR1 is MGHRA and CDR2 is YSYEKL. CDR3 protein: CASSHGTRGEQYF. The CDR3 DNA reads TGCGCCAGCAGCCATGGGACAAGGGGCGAGCAGTACTTC.

This sequence joins TRBV4-2 and TRBJ2-5, with a possible D match to TRBD1 (6 bases). The CDR3 contains 15 residues. V lost 1 base and J lost 2, with 11 bases in between. The germline V gene encodes CDR1 LGHNA and CDR2 YNFKEQ. CDR3: CASSQGSGDQETQYF. The CDR3, as DNA: TGTGCCAGCAGCCAAGGATCAGGGGATCAAGAGACCCAGTACTTC.